The present TCR beta chain was sequenced within a study of blood T cell repertoires in COVID-19. Study overall: Some COVID-19 samples were acute and others convalescent; all came from the United States, Italy and Spain. From T cells, B-cell-depleted T cells, or PBMCs came the material, which was cDNA or gDNA.

The CDR3 is made up of 16 amino acids. V gave up 4 bases and J gave up 7 bases; unmatched junction bases: 11. Germline V gene data show CDR1 as SGHKS and CDR2 as YYEKEE (reference sequence). Authors' data handling: The assay estimated nucleated cells by amplifying reference gene primers. Sequenced by immunoSEQ multiplex PCR; TCRdb stores in-frame clones only, minus some. The D gene and trimming were derived from the DNA, and the V and J assignments and clone size from that table. This sample carries around 370,000 clones, around 87% of them seen once, and the ten largest clones take 6.5%. J is TRBJ1-3 and V is TRBV5-5; TRBD1 matches at 10 bases. The TCR originated in a man aged 18-30 years with active or convalescent COVID-19. Sequencing was done on a sample of peripheral blood. The CDR3 nucleotides are TGTGCCAGCAGCATAGCCCCGGGACAGGGGAGGAACACCATATATTTT. It codes for CASSIAPGQGRNTIYF.